These 28 T cell receptor beta chains share one sample of origin, sequenced in a study of cytomegalovirus exposure and HLA in healthy donors. With 60 Vbeta and 13 Jbeta primers, the PCR was carried out. Repertoires were generated with immunoSEQ multiplex PCR, while TCRdb's copy carries only in-frame clones and drops some. The sample includes 100,000 or so clones, under 80% seen only once; the top ten take around 4%. The sequenced sample was PBMCs. Receptors originate from a man aged 40-50 years in good health and CMV-seronegative.

J is TRBJ2-2 and V is TRBV11-2, with D maybe TRBD2 (5 bases). With 4 bases removed from V and 3 bases from J, the gap between germline ends came to 9 bases. CDR1 and CDR2 (germline): SGHAT, FQNNGV. The CDR3 runs 14 residues. The CDR3: CASSWERDTGELFF. The CDR3 nucleotides are TGTGCCAGCAGCTGGGAGCGCGACACCGGGGAGCTGTTTTTT. The full variable domain, rest sourced from reference TRBV11-2 and TRBJ2-2, is EAGVAQSPRYKIIEKRQSVAFWCNPISGHATLYWYQQILGQGPKLLIQFQNNGVVDDSQLPKDRFSAERLKGVDSTLKIQPAKLEDSAVYLCASSWERDTGELFFGEGSRLTVL.

The rearrangement uses TRBV9 and TRBJ2-5, with 10 bases matching TRBD2. Germline V lookup: CDR1 SGDLS, CDR2 YYNGEE. Trimming took 1 base from V and 5 from J; bases not matched to a gene: 5. This CDR3 contains 15 residues. CDR3 sequence (DNA): TGTGCCAGCAGCGTACAAGCGGGGGGGCGTGAGACCCAGTACTTC. It yields the protein CASSVQAGGRETQYF. Filled out from reference TRBV9 and TRBJ2-5, the complete variable domain reads DSGVTQTPKHLITATGQRVTLRCSPRSGDLSVYWYQQSLDQGLQFLIQYYNGEERAKGNILERFSAQQFPDLHSELNLSSLELGDSALYFCASSVQAGGRETQYFGPGTRLLVL.

This clone showed up just a few times. V usage is TRBV28 and J usage is TRBJ2-7, with D perhaps matching TRBD2 (7 bases). V lost 2 bases to trimming and J lost 2 bases, with 16 bases between them. CDR1 is MDHEN and CDR2 is SYDVKM in the germline V gene. This CDR3 has 16 residues. CDR3 sequence: CASSLGGASGAYEQYV. The CDR3, as DNA: TGTGCCAGCAGTTTAGGGGGGGCTAGCGGTGCCTACGAGCAGTACGTC.

The rearrangement uses TRBV6-5 and TRBJ2-7; 10 positions agree with TRBD1. This CDR3 comprises 15 residues. The junction had 7 bases not matched to a gene; V was cut back by 6 bases and J by 2 bases. Germline CDR1 MNHEY, CDR2 SVGAGI. CDR3 region: CASSRDRGHPYEQYV. The CDR3 bases are TGTGCCAGCAGCCGGGACAGGGGACACCCCTACGAGCAGTACGTC.

CDR3 sequence reads: CASSESGGAPGNTIYF. Here the CDR3 DNA reads TGTGCCAGCAGTGAAAGTGGCGGGGCCCCTGGAAACACCATATATTTT. The V gene is TRBV6-1, the J gene TRBJ1-3, with D tentatively TRBD1 (5 bases). Trimming cost V 2 bases and J 2 bases, with 13 bases left between them. The CDR3 extends over 16 amino acids. The V gene's germline CDR1 is MNHNS and CDR2 SASEGT.

This chain connects TRBV5-1 to TRBJ2-1; a weak D match, TRBD1 (8 bases). Trimming shortened V by 0 bases and J by 9 bases, and 16 bases separated the two germline ends. This CDR3 region has 15 residues. CDR1 and CDR2 from the germline V gene are SGHRS and YFSETQ. The CDR3 is CASSLDTGGGTEQFF. Written as DNA, the CDR3 is TGCGCCAGCAGCTTGGATACAGGGGGGGGGACTGAGCAGTTCTTC.

The rearrangement joins TRBV18 to TRBJ1-4, with D perhaps TRBD1 (5 bases). Per germline, CDR1 KGHSH and CDR2 LQKENI. Trimming took off 6 bases at V and 4 bases at J, with 12 bases between the two ends. The CDR3 runs 14 residues. The chain's CDR3 is CASSTRGFNEKLFF. In DNA form, the CDR3 reads TGTGCCAGCTCCACCCGGGGGTTTAATGAAAAACTGTTTTTT.

The J gene is TRBJ1-2, the V gene TRBV5-5; D remains ambiguous. The CDR3 is made up of 14 amino acids. The germline V gene encodes CDR1 SGHKS and CDR2 YYEKEE (reference sequence). Trimming removed 4 bases at V and 7 bases at J, with 17 bases between. CDR3 in amino acids: CASSTYTGFSGYTF. CDR3 DNA sequence: TGTGCCAGCAGCACCTACACGGGGTTTTCTGGCTACACCTTC.

The chain carries TRBV5-1 and TRBJ2-7; 9 positions agree with TRBD1. With 1 base clipped from V and 3 bases from J, the junction kept 2 bases outside the gene matches. The CDR3 consists of 14 residues. The germline CDR1 and CDR2 sequences are SGHRS and YFSETQ. The CDR3, as DNA: TGCGCCAGCAGCTTGCGACAGGGGGTCTACGAGCAGTACTTC. Amino acids: CASSLRQGVYEQYF.

The chain recombines TRBV4-2 with TRBJ2-5; TRBD2 aligns across 7 bases. Germline V gene lookup returns CDR1 LGHNA and CDR2 YNFKEQ. The CDR3 covers 15 residues. V trimming: 0 bases; J trimming: 1 base; junction bases outside the gene matches: 2. The CDR3, as DNA: TGTGCCAGCAGCCAAGATACTAGCGCCCAAGAGACCCAGTACTTC. This sequence encodes CASSQDTSAQETQYF.

This clone has just a few counts. The rearrangement links TRBV6-5 to TRBJ2-5; the D gene is possibly TRBD2 (6 bases). V was trimmed by 4 bases and J by 2 bases, leaving 11 bases between them. The germline V gene encodes CDR1 MNHEY and CDR2 SVGAGI. The CDR3 is made up of 14 amino acids. The CDR3 nucleotides are TGTGCCAGCAGTTGGGCCGGGGGACAAGAGACCCAGTACTTC. It specifies CASSWAGGQETQYF.

V and J are TRBV28 and TRBJ1-6, with TRBD1 matching over 9 bases. The CDR3 extends over 14 amino acids. CDR1 and CDR2 from the germline V gene are MDHEN and SYDVKM. Trimming cost V 8 bases and J 9 bases; bases outside gene matches: 8. The CDR3 here is CASVPGQGFSPLHF. The CDR3 bases are TGTGCCAGCGTACCGGGACAGGGTTTTTCACCCCTCCACTTT. The full variable domain, its missing parts supplied by reference TRBV28 and TRBJ1-6, is DVKVTQSSRYLVKRTGEKVFLECVQDMDHENMFWYRQDPGLGLRLIYFSYDVKMKEKGDIPEGYSVSREKKERFSLILESASTNQTSMYLCASVPGQGFSPLHFGNGTRLTVT.

The rearrangement links TRBV29-1 to TRBJ1-1; 7 bases fit TRBD1. The CDR3 length is 13 residues. Germline V lookup: CDR1 SQVTM, CDR2 ANQGSEA. The ends lost 6 bases at V and 1 base at J; junction bases unmatched: 5. CDR3 in amino acids: CSVRDRANTEAFF. As DNA, the CDR3 is TGCAGCGTCCGCGACAGGGCGAACACTGAAGCTTTCTTT.

The genes are TRBV11-2 and TRBJ1-3; 10 nucleotides align to TRBD1. V dropped 5 bases and J dropped 1; count of bases not matched to a gene: 5. Germline V gene data show CDR1 as SGHAT and CDR2 as FQNNGV. The CDR3 runs 16 residues. The CDR3 bases are TGTGCCAGCAGCAGCTGGACAGGGGGTTCTGGAAACACCATATATTTT. Residues: CASSSWTGGSGNTIYF. The full variable domain, its missing parts supplied by reference TRBV11-2 and TRBJ1-3, is EAGVAQSPRYKIIEKRQSVAFWCNPISGHATLYWYQQILGQGPKLLIQFQNNGVVDDSQLPKDRFSAERLKGVDSTLKIQPAKLEDSAVYLCASSSWTGGSGNTIYFGEGSWLTVV.

This clone was found a few times. This chain uses TRBV28 with TRBJ1-4; D not certain. The V gene's germline CDR1 is MDHEN and CDR2 SYDVKM. There are 15 residues in the CDR3. Trimming removed 3 bases at V and 4 bases at J, with 12 bases between. CDR3 in DNA: TGTGCCAGCAGTTTCATCGAGGTTCATAATGAAAAACTGTTTTTT. Amino acids: CASSFIEVHNEKLFF.

The sample holds a few counts of this clone. DNA of the CDR3: TGTGCCAGCAGGTTGACTAGCGGGGGCACAGATACGCAGTATTTT. This sequence encodes CASRLTSGGTDTQYF. V usage is TRBV7-2 and J usage is TRBJ2-3; 11 bases map to TRBD2. Germline V gives CDR1 SGHTA, CDR2 FQGNSA. The CDR3 has 15 residues. J lost 1 base, V lost 6 bases, and 3 bases had no gene match.

This clone showed up just a few times. This rearrangement joins TRBV5-4 to TRBJ2-3; TRBD2 matches at 15 bases. Trimming at V came to 10 bases and at J to 6 bases, leaving 3 bases not matched to a gene. Per germline, CDR1 SGHNT and CDR2 YYREEE (reference sequence). The CDR3 has 13 amino acids. The CDR3 reads CAGGLAGGDTQYF. The DNA of the CDR3 is TGTGCCGGAGGACTAGCGGGAGGGGATACGCAGTATTTT.

The gene calls are TRBV27 and TRBJ2-1, with D perhaps TRBD1 (6 bases). This CDR3 contains 12 residues. V was shortened by 4 bases and J by 6 bases, with 7 bases between the two germline ends. Germline CDR1 and CDR2: MNHEY and SMNVEV (reference sequence). The CDR3 sequence: CASSWTANEQFF. In DNA form, the CDR3 reads TGTGCCAGCAGTTGGACAGCCAATGAGCAGTTCTTC.

This clone was seen only a few times. The chain links TRBV28 to TRBJ1-2; the match to TRBD1 covers 7 bases. CDR1 is MDHEN, CDR2 SYDVKM, per germline. The V segment lost 6 bases and the J segment 7 bases; nucleotides outside the gene matches: 11. The CDR3 extends over 14 amino acids. CDR3 DNA sequence: TGTGCCAGCAGGCTACGAGACAGGGTCGGTGGCTACACCTTC. It is translated as CASRLRDRVGGYTF.

V is TRBV28 and J is TRBJ1-1; weak D call: TRBD1 (6 bases). V was cut by 6 bases and J by 0 bases, with 14 bases left in between. Germline V CDR1 and CDR2: MDHEN, SYDVKM. The CDR3 has 15 amino acids. The CDR3 here is CASRTGHPMNTEAFF. The CDR3 coding sequence is TGTGCCAGCAGGACGGGACACCCTATGAACACTGAAGCTTTCTTT.

This clone has a handful of counts. This chain connects TRBV6-5 to TRBJ1-1; possible D gene TRBD1, 5 bases. Looked up from germline, CDR1 is MNHEY and CDR2 is SVGAGI. The length of the CDR3 is 13 residues. The V and J ends lost 6 bases and 4 bases respectively, with 12 bases between them. CDR3 sequence (DNA): TGTGCCAGCAGGAAACCGGGGGTCACTGAAGCTTTCTTT. Protein sequence: CASRKPGVTEAFF.

V is TRBV5-1 and J is TRBJ2-1; TRBD1 aligns across 7 bases. Germline lookup yields CDR1 SGHRS and CDR2 YFSETQ. V shed 3 bases, J shed 7 bases, and the junction held 7 bases outside the gene matches. The CDR3 covers 14 residues. The CDR3 nucleotides are TGCGCCAGCAGCTCCAGCACAGGGGTGAATGAGCAGTTCTTC. Encoded protein: CASSSSTGVNEQFF.

This clone showed up just a few times. V is TRBV7-3 and J is TRBJ1-2; maybe TRBD1 (6 bases). From germline, CDR1 is SGHTA and CDR2 FQGTGA. The CDR3 has 18 amino acids. Between the trimmed V and J ends, which lost 1 base and 2 bases, there was a span of 20 bases. The CDR3 here is CASSLKYRGGGLNYGYTF. CDR3 nucleotide sequence: TGTGCCAGCAGCTTAAAGTACCGGGGGGGCGGGTTAAACTATGGCTACACCTTC.

The CDR3 nucleotides are TGCGCCAGCAGCCCCCCCCCGGGACAGGGTTCTGAGCAGTTCTTC. Protein sequence: CASSPPPGQGSEQFF. The V gene is TRBV4-1, the J gene TRBJ2-1; 9 nucleotides agree with TRBD1. The V gene end was trimmed by 4 bases and the J gene end by 9 bases; junction bases not matched to a gene: 10. Germline V gene data show CDR1 as MGHRA and CDR2 as YSYEKL. The CDR3 length is 15 residues.

This sequence joins TRBV9 and TRBJ1-6, with a possible D match to TRBD1 (5 bases). Between the trimmed V and J ends, which lost 1 base and 8 bases, there was a span of 13 bases. CDR1 and CDR2 (germline): SGDLS, YYNGEE. This CDR3 comprises 15 residues. CDR3 sequence reads: CASSVNDQTDSPLHF. In nucleotides, the CDR3 is TGTGCCAGCAGCGTAAACGATCAGACAGATTCACCCCTCCACTTT.

The chain has TRBV5-6 and TRBJ2-6; maybe TRBD1 (6 bases). The CDR3 totals 17 residues. Germline-derived CDR1 and CDR2 are SGHDT and YYEEEE. Deletions cut 3 bases from V and 0 bases from J, with 13 bases between. This CDR3 reads CASSSGQLLSGANVLTF. CDR3 sequence (DNA): TGTGCCAGCAGCTCGGGACAATTGCTCTCTGGGGCCAACGTCCTGACTTTC.

In regard to this clone: The identical CDR3 is also encoded by other nucleotide sequences in the sample. The chain links TRBV14 to TRBJ1-2, with D uncertain. This CDR3 region has 12 residues. The germline gives CDR1 SGHDN, CDR2 FVKESK. V lost 3 bases to trimming and J lost 9 bases, with 11 bases between them. The CDR3 reads CASSQEAFSYTF. The CDR3 bases are TGTGCCAGCAGCCAGGAGGCATTTAGCTACACCTTC. The whole variable domain, filled in from reference TRBV14 and TRBJ1-2, reads EAGVTQFPSHSVIEKGQTVTLRCDPISGHDNLYWYRRVMGKEIKFLLHFVKESKQDESGMPNNRFLAERTGGTYSTLKVQPAELEDSGVYFCASSQEAFSYTFGSGTRLTVV.

This clone has just one count. The chain joins TRBV6-4 to TRBJ1-2, with 7 bases matching TRBD1. The germline CDR1 and CDR2 sequences are MRHNA and SNTAGT. The V segment lost 5 bases and the J segment 10 bases; nucleotides outside the gene matches: 10. This CDR3 has 13 residues. The CDR3 is CASSSGTRGPYTF. CDR3 nucleotides: TGTGCCAGCAGTTCCGGGACAAGGGGGCCCTACACCTTC.